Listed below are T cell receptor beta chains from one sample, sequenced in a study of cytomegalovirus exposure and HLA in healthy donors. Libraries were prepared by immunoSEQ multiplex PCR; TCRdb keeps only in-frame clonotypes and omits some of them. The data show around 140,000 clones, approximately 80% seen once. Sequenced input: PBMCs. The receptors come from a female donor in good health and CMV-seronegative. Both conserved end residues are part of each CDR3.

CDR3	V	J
CASSIRSRYNTEAFF	TRBV19	TRBJ1-1
CAWSVWDRPYEQYF	TRBV30	TRBJ2-7
CASSENQNTEAFF	TRBV6-1	TRBJ1-1
CSVEEQPGEQFF	TRBV29-1	TRBJ2-1
CASARRGADRVYGYTF	TRBV27	TRBJ1-2
CASSSGGTSGSGEQFF	TRBV11-3	TRBJ2-1
CASSLTGFSSYNSPLHF	TRBV11-2	TRBJ1-6
CASRSGSPYSYEQYF	TRBV2	TRBJ2-7
CASSFWGGNQPQHF	TRBV5-1	TRBJ1-5
CASSESQQGNEQFF	TRBV25-1	TRBJ2-1
CASSPGTTHNQPQHF	TRBV11-2	TRBJ1-5
CASSSRGGEGETQYF	TRBV7-8	TRBJ2-5
CASSQQGMWNTEAFF	TRBV6-5	TRBJ1-1
CSVDEAGRANYGYPF	TRBV29-1	TRBJ1-2
CSVRGQGLEGQYF	TRBV29-1	TRBJ2-7
CANPWPSRNQPQHF	TRBV27	TRBJ1-5
CASSRRDREHGYTF	TRBV28	TRBJ1-2
CASSLVQGVWFSYNEQFF	TRBV7-9	TRBJ2-1
CAISEFGGQETQYF	TRBV10-3	TRBJ2-5
CAWVLQGIGLRNTIYF	TRBV30	TRBJ1-3
CASSDPASGSKQYF	TRBV25-1	TRBJ2-7
CASSSFRGGGYPF	TRBV13	TRBJ1-2
CASSLELGLAGSIQFF	TRBV5-4	TRBJ2-1
CASTISGTGVSGANVLTF	TRBV28	TRBJ2-6
CASSLAGWEKLFF	TRBV28	TRBJ1-4
CASSLGTGPYEQYF	TRBV5-1	TRBJ2-7
CASSGEGRGGDTQYF	TRBV9	TRBJ2-3
CASQGIKTNEKLFF	TRBV2	TRBJ1-4
CASRVVGNTEAFF	TRBV19	TRBJ1-1
CASSLTGTNEKLFF	TRBV7-9	TRBJ1-4
CASSTTVNTEAFF	TRBV5-1	TRBJ1-1
CASSLIGGGYSNQPQHF	TRBV7-8	TRBJ1-5
CASSYFQVAEAFF	TRBV6-5	TRBJ1-1
CASSILRQGYNEQFF	TRBV6-1	TRBJ2-1
CASRPISDRGNSPLHF	TRBV27	TRBJ1-6
CASSYRDSYGYPF	TRBV4-1	TRBJ1-2
CASSLDPAYEQYF	TRBV7-9	TRBJ2-7
CASSLSGYGYTF	TRBV5-1	TRBJ1-2
CSPGTYSYEQYF	TRBV29-1	TRBJ2-7
CANRPGKMNTEAFF	TRBV6-1	TRBJ1-1
CASSLQGHGYTF	TRBV5-4	TRBJ1-2
CATTTLSLGQANTGELFF	TRBV15	TRBJ2-2
CASSLQLNTEAFF	TRBV11-2	TRBJ1-1